This T cell receptor beta chain emerged from a study of cytomegalovirus exposure and HLA in healthy donors. Study conclusions and caveats: Overall, roughly 160 TCR beta chains were annotated as cytomegalovirus-associated. The classifier reportedly diagnosed cytomegalovirus status with high specificity and sensitivity.

From germline, CDR1 is SGHRS and CDR2 YFSETQ. The CDR3 is made up of 14 amino acids. Trimming took 2 bases from V and 4 from J; bases not matched to a gene: 3. In the case of this clone: Its matching antigen is unknown.

The data were produced by immunoSEQ multiplex PCR, yet TCRdb's version contains in-frame clones alone and is incomplete. Among over 85,000 clones listed, roughly 87% were seen once. This clonotype was obtained from a woman under 30 in good health and CMV-seronegative. This sequence joins TRBV5-1 and TRBJ1-5, with TRBD1 matching over 7 bases. The sample comprised PBMCs. CDR3 nucleotide sequence: TGCGCCAGCAGCTTCGACAGGGAGAATCAGCCCCAGCATTTT. It encodes CASSFDRENQPQHF.